This is a list of T cell receptor beta chains from one sample in a study of T cell responses to AZD1222 COVID-19 vaccine. The repertoire was sequenced with immunoSEQ multiplex PCR; TCRdb's copy has only in-frame clones and lacks some. Among 80,000 or so clones listed, roughly 80% were seen once. The sequencing used peripheral blood, collected on day 0 of AZD1222 vaccination. Receptors originate from an adult in good health. Both conserved end residues are part of each CDR3. D genes are given only for firm matches. Size values are once, few and many counts, or a class for expanded clones, and some rows have none.

>TRBJ1-2|TRBV11-2|TRBD1|.
CASSSKDRAYGYTF
TGTGCCAGCAGCTCTAAGGACAGGGCTTATGGCTACACCTTC
>TRBJ1-2|TRBV11-2|TRBD1|.
CASSPIGDRGGNGYTF
TGTGCCAGCAGCCCTATTGGAGACAGGGGAGGGAATGGCTACACCTTC
>TRBJ2-7|TRBV2|.|.
CASSKSGRGLSDEQYF
TGTGCCAGCAGTAAAAGCGGCCGAGGGTTATCGGACGAGCAGTACTTC
>TRBJ1-2|TRBV9|.|once
CASSVNAAGNYGYTF
TGTGCCAGCAGCGTAAATGCAGCGGGGAACTATGGCTACACCTTC
>TRBJ1-2|TRBV7-8|.|.
CASSQGTPNYGYTF
TGTGCCAGCAGTCAAGGGACACCTAACTATGGCTACACCTTC
>TRBJ1-4|TRBV9|.|.
CASSVGSRGPTNEKLFF
TGTGCCAGCAGCGTAGGGTCCAGGGGTCCGACTAATGAAAAACTGTTTTTT
>TRBJ2-7|TRBV9|TRBD2|.
CASSVGGGGGPSYEQYF
TGTGCCAGCAGCGTAGGGGGCGGCGGGGGGCCCTCCTACGAGCAGTACTTC
>TRBJ1-5|TRBV4-3|.|few
CASSQDRGNNQPQHF
TGCGCCAGCAGCCAAGACCGGGGCAACAATCAGCCCCAGCATTTT
>TRBJ1-2|TRBV6-5|.|.
CASSYTTGGGSGYTF
TGTGCCAGCAGTTACACAACCGGGGGGGGAAGTGGCTACACCTTC
>TRBJ2-2|TRBV5-5|TRBD1|.
CASSTTDRVNTGELFF
TGTGCCAGCAGCACAACGGACAGGGTGAACACCGGGGAGCTGTTTTTT
>TRBJ2-7|TRBV6-2/TRBV6-3|.|.
CASSISDEQYF
TGTGCCAGCAGTATCTCAGACGAGCAGTACTTC
>TRBJ1-2|TRBV18|TRBD1|.
CASSPLGTVNYGYTF
TGTGCCAGCTCACCACTTGGGACAGTGAACTATGGCTACACCTTC
>TRBJ1-5|TRBV7-9|.|once
CASSPTSRNQPQHF
TGTGCCAGCAGCCCAACATCCCGGAATCAGCCCCAGCATTTT
>TRBJ2-1|TRBV9|.|.
CASSVRTYNEQFF
TGTGCCAGCAGCGTACGTACCTACAATGAGCAGTTCTTC
>TRBJ2-1|TRBV5-8|TRBD2|.
CASSLGLAGGFDFYNEQFF
TGTGCCAGCAGCTTGGGACTAGCGGGAGGGTTCGATTTCTACAATGAGCAGTTCTTC
>TRBJ1-5|TRBV30|.|.
CAWSGTANQPQHF
TGTGCCTGGAGTGGGACAGCCAATCAGCCCCAGCATTTT
>TRBJ1-1|TRBV2|TRBD1|.
CASSPGGLFGTEAFF
TGTGCCAGCAGTCCAGGGGGTCTCTTCGGCACTGAAGCTTTCTTT
>TRBJ2-3|TRBV3-1/TRBV3-2|TRBD2|.
CASSHPTSGRATDTQYF
TGTGCCAGCAGCCATCCAACTAGCGGGAGGGCCACAGATACGCAGTATTTT
>TRBJ2-7|TRBV6-2/TRBV6-3|.|.
CASSYGLYSEQYF
TGTGCCAGCAGTTACGGACTATACTCCGAGCAGTACTTC
>TRBJ1-1|TRBV6-6|.|.
CASSLTQMNTEAFF
TGTGCCAGCAGCCTCACACAGATGAACACTGAAGCTTTCTTT
>TRBJ2-7|TRBV6-2/TRBV6-3|TRBD1|once
CASSGTGGYEQYF
TGTGCCAGCAGCGGGACAGGGGGCTACGAGCAGTACTTC
>TRBJ2-3|TRBV4-2|TRBD2|.
CASSQASGTDTQYF
TGTGCCAGCAGCCAGGCTAGCGGAACAGATACGCAGTATTTT
>TRBJ1-3|TRBV6-5|.|.
CASSPLGEGGNTIYF
TGTGCCAGCAGTCCGCTGGGTGAAGGGGGAAACACCATATATTTT
>TRBJ1-1|TRBV5-8|.|.
CASSKEEGRDTEAFF
TGTGCCAGCAGCAAGGAGGAGGGGCGCGACACTGAAGCTTTCTTT
>TRBJ1-2|TRBV2|TRBD1|.
CASFGTGGYGYTF
TGTGCCAGCTTTGGGACAGGCGGATATGGCTACACCTTC
>TRBJ2-7|TRBV19|.|.
CASSMGGVGPYEQYF
TGTGCCAGTAGTATGGGGGGCGTGGGGCCATACGAGCAGTACTTC
>TRBJ1-4|TRBV14|.|.
CASSQESGRLWEKLFF
TGTGCCAGCAGCCAAGAGTCGGGGAGGCTATGGGAAAAACTGTTTTTT
>TRBJ1-2|TRBV28|TRBD1|.
CASSTRTRDRDF
TGTGCCAGCAGTACCCGAACCCGGGACAGGGATTTC
>TRBJ2-7|TRBV7-8|TRBD2|.
CASSLVLAGVEQYF
TGTGCCAGCAGCTTAGTCCTAGCGGGGGTCGAGCAGTACTTC
>TRBJ2-1|TRBV5-1|TRBD2|once
CASRSGGDRGGGYNEQFF
TGCGCCAGCAGATCGGGGGGGGACCGAGGTGGCGGTTACAATGAGCAGTTCTTC
>TRBJ2-7|TRBV2|TRBD2|.
CASSGALAGAGEQYF
TGTGCCAGCAGTGGGGCACTAGCGGGGGCGGGAGAGCAGTACTTC
>TRBJ1-3|TRBV6-2/TRBV6-3|.|.
CASSYPTGSSGNTIYF
TGTGCCAGCAGTTACCCCACCGGTTCCTCTGGAAACACCATATATTTT
>TRBJ1-5|TRBV6-1|TRBD1|.
CASSAGTGVLRNQPQHF
TGTGCCAGCAGTGCTGGAACAGGGGTACTTCGCAATCAGCCCCAGCATTTT
>TRBJ1-2|TRBV6-5|.|few
CASSYGANGYTF
TGTGCCAGCAGTTACGGCGCCAATGGCTACACCTTC
>TRBJ1-2|TRBV27|TRBD1|.
CASTKLEDRGRRGYTF
TGTGCCAGCACGAAGCTGGAAGACAGGGGGCGCCGAGGCTACACCTTC
>TRBJ2-3|TRBV7-2|.|.
CASSASGTGGNTQYF
TGTGCCAGCAGCGCCTCAGGGACGGGGGGCAATACGCAGTATTTT
>TRBJ1-4|TRBV2|.|.
CASSEASSVRAENEKLFF
TGTGCCAGCAGTGAAGCATCTTCTGTCCGGGCCGAAAATGAAAAACTGTTTTTT
>TRBJ1-2|TRBV4-1|.|.
CASSPTGDSANYGYTF
TGCGCCAGCAGCCCAACCGGAGACAGCGCGAACTATGGCTACACCTTC
>TRBJ2-7|TRBV2|.|.
CASSSGSYEQYF
TGTGCCAGCTCGTCGGGCTCCTACGAGCAGTACTTC
>TRBJ1-1|TRBV7-2|TRBD1|.
CASSKGQGALTGAFF
TGTGCCAGCAGCAAGGGACAGGGGGCGCTTACTGGAGCTTTCTTT
>TRBJ2-7|TRBV19|TRBD2|.
CASSMAAGAEQYF
TGTGCCAGTAGTATGGCAGCGGGAGCCGAGCAGTACTTC